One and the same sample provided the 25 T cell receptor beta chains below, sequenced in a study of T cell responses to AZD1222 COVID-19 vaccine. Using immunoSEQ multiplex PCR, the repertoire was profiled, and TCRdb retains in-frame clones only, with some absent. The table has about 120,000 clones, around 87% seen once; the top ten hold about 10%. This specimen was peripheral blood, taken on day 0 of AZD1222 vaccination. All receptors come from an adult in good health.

CDR3 protein: CASKAGQELRQYF. The CDR3 DNA reads TGTGCCAGCAAGGCTGGACAGGAATTGAGGCAGTACTTC. The V call is TRBV6-5, the J call TRBJ2-7, with 7 bases aligning to TRBD1. CDR1 and CDR2 (germline): MNHEY, SVGAGI. This CDR3 has 13 residues. V dropped 7 bases and J dropped 9; count of bases not matched to a gene: 12.

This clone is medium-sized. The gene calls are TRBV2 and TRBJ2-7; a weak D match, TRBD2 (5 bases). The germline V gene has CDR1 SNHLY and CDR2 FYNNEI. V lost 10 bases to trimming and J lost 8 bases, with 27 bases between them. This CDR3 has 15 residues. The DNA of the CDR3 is TGTGCCAAAGGCCCCCCAGGCCCCTGGGAGAAGAAGCAGTACTTC. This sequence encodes CAKGPPGPWEKKQYF.

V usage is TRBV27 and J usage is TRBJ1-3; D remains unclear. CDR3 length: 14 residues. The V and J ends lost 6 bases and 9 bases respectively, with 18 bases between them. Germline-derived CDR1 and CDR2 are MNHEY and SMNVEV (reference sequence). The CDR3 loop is CASSLRGPDGTIYF. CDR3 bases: TGTGCCAGCAGCCTCCGCGGACCTGACGGCACCATATATTTT.

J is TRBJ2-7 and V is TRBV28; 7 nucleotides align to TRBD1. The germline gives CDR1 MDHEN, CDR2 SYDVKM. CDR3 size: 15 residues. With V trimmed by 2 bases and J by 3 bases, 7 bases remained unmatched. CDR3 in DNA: TGTGCCAGCAGTTTAAAAGGGGGCTTCGGCTACGAGCAGTACTTC. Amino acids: CASSLKGGFGYEQYF. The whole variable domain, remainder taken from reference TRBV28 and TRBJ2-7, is DVKVTQSSRYLVKRTGEKVFLECVQDMDHENMFWYRQDPGLGLRLIYFSYDVKMKEKGDIPEGYSVSREKKERFSLILESASTNQTSMYLCASSLKGGFGYEQYFGPGTRLTVT.

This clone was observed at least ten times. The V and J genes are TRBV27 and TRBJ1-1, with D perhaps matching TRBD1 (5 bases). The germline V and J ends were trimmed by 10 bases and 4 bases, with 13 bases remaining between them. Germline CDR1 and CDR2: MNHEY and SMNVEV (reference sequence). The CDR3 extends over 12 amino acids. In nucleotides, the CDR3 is TGTGCCACCTCAACAGGAGGCACTGAAGCTTTCTTT. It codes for CATSTGGTEAFF.

The chain's CDR3 is CASSYSTGGNNSPLHF. The CDR3, as DNA: TGTGCCAGCAGTTACTCCACAGGGGGAAATAATTCACCCCTCCACTTT. The J gene is TRBJ1-6, the V gene TRBV6-5, with 8 nucleotides matching TRBD1. This CDR3 contains 16 residues. The germline gives CDR1 MNHEY, CDR2 SVGAGI. V lost 0 bases to trimming and J lost 5 bases; unmatched junction nucleotides: 3.

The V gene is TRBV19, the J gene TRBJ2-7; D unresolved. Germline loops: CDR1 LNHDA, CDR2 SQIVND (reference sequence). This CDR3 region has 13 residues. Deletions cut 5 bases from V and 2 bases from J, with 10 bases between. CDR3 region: CASSPRTPYEQYF. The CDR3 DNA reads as TGTGCCAGTAGTCCACGGACCCCCTACGAGCAGTACTTC. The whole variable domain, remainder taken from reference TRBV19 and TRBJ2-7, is DGGITQSPKYLFRKEGQNVTLSCEQNLNHDAMYWYRQDPGQGLRLIYYSQIVNDFQKGDIAEGYSVSREKKESFPLTVTSAQKNPTAFYLCASSPRTPYEQYFGPGTRLTVT.

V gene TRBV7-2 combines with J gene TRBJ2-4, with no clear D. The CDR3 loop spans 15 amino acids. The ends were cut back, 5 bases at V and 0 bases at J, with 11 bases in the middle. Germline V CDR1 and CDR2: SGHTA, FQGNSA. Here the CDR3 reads CASSPIRRAKNIQYF. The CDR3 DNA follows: TGTGCCAGCAGCCCTATTCGGAGAGCCAAAAACATTCAGTACTTC.

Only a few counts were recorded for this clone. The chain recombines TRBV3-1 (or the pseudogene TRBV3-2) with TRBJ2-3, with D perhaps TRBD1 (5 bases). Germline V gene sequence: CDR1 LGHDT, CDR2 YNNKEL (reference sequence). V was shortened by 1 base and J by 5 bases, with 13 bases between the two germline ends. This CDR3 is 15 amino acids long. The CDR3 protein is CASSQASWGVDTQYF. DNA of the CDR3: TGTGCCAGCAGCCAAGCCTCGTGGGGCGTAGATACGCAGTATTTT.

This chain's CDR3 is CSGGGLYEQYF. The DNA for the CDR3 is TGCAGTGGGGGGGGGCTCTACGAGCAGTACTTC. V is TRBV20-1 and J is TRBJ2-7; maybe TRBD2 (7 bases). CDR1 DFQATT and CDR2 SNEGSKA come from the germline V gene (reference sequence). V was pared by 7 bases and J by 3 bases, with 10 bases between. The CDR3 is 11 residues long.

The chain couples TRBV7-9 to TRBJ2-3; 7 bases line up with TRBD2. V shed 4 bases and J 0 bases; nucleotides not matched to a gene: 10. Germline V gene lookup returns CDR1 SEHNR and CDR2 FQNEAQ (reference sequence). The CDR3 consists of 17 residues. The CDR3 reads CASSWEAGQGSTDTQYF. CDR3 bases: TGTGCCAGCAGCTGGGAAGCGGGGCAGGGTAGCACAGATACGCAGTATTTT.

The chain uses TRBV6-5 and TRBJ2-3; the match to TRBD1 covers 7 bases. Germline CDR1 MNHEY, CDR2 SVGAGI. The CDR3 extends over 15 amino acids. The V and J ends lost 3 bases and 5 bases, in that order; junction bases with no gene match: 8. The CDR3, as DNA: TGTGCCAGCAGTTATTATAGGACAGGTCTAGATACGCAGTATTTT. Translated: CASSYYRTGLDTQYF.

The CDR3 loop reads CASSLFGTGAGNEQFF. CDR3 coding DNA: TGCGCCAGCAGCTTGTTCGGGACAGGGGCAGGGAATGAGCAGTTCTTC. The genes are TRBV5-1 and TRBJ2-1, with TRBD1 identical over 10 bases. This CDR3 comprises 16 residues. The germline CDR1 and CDR2 sequences are SGHRS and YFSETQ. The junction had 8 bases not matched to a gene; V was cut back by 1 base and J by 7 bases.

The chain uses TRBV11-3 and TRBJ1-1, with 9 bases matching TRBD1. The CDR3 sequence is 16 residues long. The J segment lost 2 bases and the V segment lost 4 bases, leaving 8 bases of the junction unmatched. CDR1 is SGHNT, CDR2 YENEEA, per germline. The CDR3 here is CASSSGQGAANTEAFF. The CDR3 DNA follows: TGTGCCAGCAGCTCGGGACAGGGAGCCGCTAACACTGAAGCTTTCTTT.

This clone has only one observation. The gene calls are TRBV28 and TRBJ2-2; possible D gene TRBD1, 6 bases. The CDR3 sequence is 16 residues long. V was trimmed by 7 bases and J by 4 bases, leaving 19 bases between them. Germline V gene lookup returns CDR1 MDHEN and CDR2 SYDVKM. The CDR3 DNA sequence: TGTGCCAGCACCAAAGGGGGACAAAGGGGCACCGGGGAGCTGTTTTTT. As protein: CASTKGGQRGTGELFF. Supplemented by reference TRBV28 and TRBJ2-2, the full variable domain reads DVKVTQSSRYLVKRTGEKVFLECVQDMDHENMFWYRQDPGLGLRLIYFSYDVKMKEKGDIPEGYSVSREKKERFSLILESASTNQTSMYLCASTKGGQRGTGELFFGEGSRLTVL.

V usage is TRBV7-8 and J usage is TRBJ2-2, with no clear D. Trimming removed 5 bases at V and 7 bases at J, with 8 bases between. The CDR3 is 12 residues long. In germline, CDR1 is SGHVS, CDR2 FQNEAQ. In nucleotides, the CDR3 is TGTGCCAGCAGCCTGGGGTACGGGGAGCTGTTTTTT. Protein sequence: CASSLGYGELFF.

The CDR3 protein is CASRYRGAGFNTGELFF. Written as DNA, the CDR3 is TGTGCCAGCAGGTACAGGGGGGCCGGATTTAACACCGGGGAGCTGTTTTTT. The V and J genes are TRBV2 and TRBJ2-2; TRBD1 matches 8 bases. Germline values: CDR1 SNHLY, CDR2 FYNNEI. With V trimmed by 6 bases and J by 2 bases, 11 bases remained unmatched. The CDR3 totals 17 residues.

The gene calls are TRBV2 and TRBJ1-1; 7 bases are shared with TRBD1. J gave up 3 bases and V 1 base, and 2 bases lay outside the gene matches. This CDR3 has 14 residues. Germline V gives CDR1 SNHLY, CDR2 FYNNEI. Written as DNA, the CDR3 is TGTGCCAGCAGTGAAGAGGGGGCGGACACTGAAGCTTTCTTT. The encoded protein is CASSEEGADTEAFF.

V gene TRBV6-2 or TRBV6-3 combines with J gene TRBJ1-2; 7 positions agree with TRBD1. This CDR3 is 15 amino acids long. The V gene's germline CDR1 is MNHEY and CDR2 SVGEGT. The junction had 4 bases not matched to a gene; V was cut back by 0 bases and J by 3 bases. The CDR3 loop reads CASSYSNRGHYGYTF. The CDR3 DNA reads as TGTGCCAGCAGTTACTCGAACAGGGGCCACTATGGCTACACCTTC.

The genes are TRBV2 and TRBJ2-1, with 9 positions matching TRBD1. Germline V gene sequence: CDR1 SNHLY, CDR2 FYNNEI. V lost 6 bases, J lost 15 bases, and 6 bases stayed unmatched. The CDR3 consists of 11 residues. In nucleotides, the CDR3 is TGTGCCAGCAGGGACAGGGGCATTAGGTTCTTC. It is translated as CASRDRGIRFF.

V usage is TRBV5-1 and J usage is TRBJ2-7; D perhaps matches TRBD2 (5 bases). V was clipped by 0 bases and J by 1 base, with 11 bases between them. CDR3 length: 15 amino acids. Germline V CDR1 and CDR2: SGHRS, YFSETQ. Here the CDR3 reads CASSLGSGVSYEQYF. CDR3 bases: TGCGCCAGCAGCTTGGGTTCCGGGGTATCCTACGAGCAGTACTTC. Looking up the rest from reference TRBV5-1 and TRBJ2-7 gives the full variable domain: KAGVTQTPRYLIKTRGQQVTLSCSPISGHRSVSWYQQTPGQGLQFLFEYFSETQRNKGNFPGRFSGRQFSNSRSEMNVSTLELGDSALYLCASSLGSGVSYEQYFGPGTRLTVT.

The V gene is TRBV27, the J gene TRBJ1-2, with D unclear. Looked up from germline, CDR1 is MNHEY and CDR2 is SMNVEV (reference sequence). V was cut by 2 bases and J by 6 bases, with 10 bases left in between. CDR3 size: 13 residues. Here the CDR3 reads CASSLRAKHGYTF. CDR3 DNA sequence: TGTGCCAGCAGTTTAAGGGCGAAGCATGGCTACACCTTC.

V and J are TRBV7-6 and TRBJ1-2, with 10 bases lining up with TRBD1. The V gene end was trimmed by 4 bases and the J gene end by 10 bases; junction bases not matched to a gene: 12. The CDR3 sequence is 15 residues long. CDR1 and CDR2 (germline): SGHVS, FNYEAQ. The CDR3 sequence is CASSSLTPGQGTYTF. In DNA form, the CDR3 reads TGTGCCAGCAGCTCCCTAACACCGGGACAGGGGACCTACACCTTC.

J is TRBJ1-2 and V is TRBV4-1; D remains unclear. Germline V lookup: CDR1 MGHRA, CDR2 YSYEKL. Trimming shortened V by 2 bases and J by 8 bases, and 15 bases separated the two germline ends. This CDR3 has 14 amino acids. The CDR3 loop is CASSQKEDWRGYTF. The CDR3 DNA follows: TGCGCCAGCAGCCAAAAGGAGGATTGGAGAGGCTACACCTTC.

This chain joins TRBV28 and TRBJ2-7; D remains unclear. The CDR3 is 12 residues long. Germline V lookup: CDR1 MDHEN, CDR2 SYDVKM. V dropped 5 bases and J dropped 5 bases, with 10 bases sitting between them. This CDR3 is CASSLRNDEQYF. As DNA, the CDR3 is TGTGCCAGCAGTCTCCGAAATGACGAGCAGTACTTC.